Listed here are 25 T cell receptor beta chains from one sample, sequenced in a study of OX40 agonist ivuxolimab in advanced cancers. The method behind the library was the immunoSEQ multiplex PCR assay. TCRdb holds this immuneACCESS table with in-frame rearrangements only. Some clones are missing; in checked studies, unresolved V genes explain under half, and the rest has no known cause. This sample is represented by over 150,000 clones; 85% to 95% of them were singletons. The ten largest clonotypes hold 0.3% to 0.35% of the sample. The sample in question was CD4+ or CD8+ T cells sorted from blood, obtained in a trial of the OX40 agonist ivuxolimab. These receptors all come from an adult with an advanced solid tumor such as melanoma, head and neck, liver or kidney cancer.

This chain joins TRBV7-2 and TRBJ1-4, with D maybe TRBD1 (6 bases). The ends were cut back, 0 bases at V and 7 bases at J, with 12 bases in the middle. In germline, CDR1 is SGHTA, CDR2 FQGNSA. CDR3 size: 15 residues. CDR3 loop: CASSLAPQGGEKLFF. The CDR3 DNA sequence: TGTGCCAGCAGCTTAGCCCCACAGGGCGGTGAAAAACTGTTTTTT.

V gene TRBV19 combines with J gene TRBJ1-4, with 9 nucleotides matching TRBD1. Germline V CDR1 and CDR2: LNHDA, SQIVND (reference sequence). The CDR3 is 15 residues long. The V segment lost 5 bases and the J segment 7 bases; nucleotides outside the gene matches: 8. DNA for the CDR3: TGTGCCAGTAGTCCCGGACAGGGGCTGGTTGAAAAACTGTTTTTT. It specifies CASSPGQGLVEKLFF.

The J gene is TRBJ1-1, the V gene TRBV28, with 7 nucleotides matching TRBD1. Germline lookup yields CDR1 MDHEN and CDR2 SYDVKM. The J segment lost 0 bases and the V segment lost 8 bases, leaving 3 bases of the junction unmatched. The CDR3 extends over 13 amino acids. DNA for the CDR3: TGTGCCAGCCACGACAGGGTGAACACTGAAGCTTTCTTT. Translating it yields CASHDRVNTEAFF.

This chain uses TRBV4-3 with TRBJ2-5; 7 bases are a match to TRBD2. Germline CDR1 and CDR2: LGHNA and YSLEER. The CDR3 spans 16 residues. V was pared by 1 base and J by 4 bases, with 9 bases of the junction left unmatched. Here the CDR3 reads CASSQAVGSGGETQYF. The CDR3 nucleotides are TGCGCCAGCAGCCAAGCGGTCGGATCGGGGGGAGAGACCCAGTACTTC.

This chain uses TRBV18 with TRBJ2-7; 8 bases map to TRBD2. V lost 3 bases, J lost 6 bases, and 4 bases stayed unmatched. This CDR3 has 13 amino acids. Germline V gene data show CDR1 as KGHSH and CDR2 as LQKENI. The CDR3 reads CASSPPGTSEQYF. The CDR3 region has the DNA TGTGCCAGCTCACCCCCAGGGACTAGCGAGCAGTACTTC.

The rearrangement links TRBV2 to TRBJ1-4; TRBD1 is a possible D gene (5 bases). Per the germline V gene, CDR1 is SNHLY and CDR2 is FYNNEI. CDR3 length: 16 amino acids. Trimming stripped 6 bases from V and 4 bases from J, with 18 bases between. The CDR3 coding sequence is TGTGCCAGCAGGCCGTGGGGCACAGGAGATAATGAAAAACTGTTTTTT. Its translation is CASRPWGTGDNEKLFF.

The rearrangement uses TRBV5-1 and TRBJ2-1; 7 bases are shared with TRBD2. V lost 1 base, J lost 6 bases, and 7 bases stayed unmatched. Germline lookup yields CDR1 SGHRS and CDR2 YFSETQ. This CDR3 spans 15 amino acids. The CDR3 DNA follows: TGCGCCAGCAGCTTGCTGCGGGAGCTCGTCAATGAGCAGTTCTTC. Translation gives CASSLLRELVNEQFF.

The gene calls are TRBV5-4 and TRBJ2-7; 8 nucleotides align to TRBD1. Germline loops: CDR1 SGHNT, CDR2 YYREEE (reference sequence). The CDR3 extends over 15 amino acids. V dropped 4 bases and J dropped 5; count of bases not matched to a gene: 11. Here the CDR3 DNA reads TGTGCCAGCAGCCAGAGACCGGACAGGGCCAACGAGCAGTACTTC. It codes for CASSQRPDRANEQYF.

In DNA form, the CDR3 reads TGTGCCAGCAGTTTAGTCCAGGGTGGCACAGATACGCAGTATTTT. As protein: CASSLVQGGTDTQYF. V and J are TRBV28 and TRBJ2-3; D may be TRBD1 (5 bases). The CDR3 contains 15 residues. Germline values: CDR1 MDHEN, CDR2 SYDVKM. Trimming cost V 2 bases and J 1 base, with 10 bases left between them.

This rearrangement joins TRBV18 to TRBJ2-3; no firm D call. The CDR3 has 14 amino acids. V was trimmed by 0 bases and J by 2 bases, leaving 6 bases between them. Germline CDR1 and CDR2: KGHSH and LQKENI. The CDR3 sequence: CASSPPGDTDTQYF. The CDR3 nucleotides read TGTGCCAGCTCACCACCTGGGGACACAGATACGCAGTATTTT.

The V call is TRBV28, the J call TRBJ1-2; TRBD1 matches at 7 bases. V lost 6 bases to trimming and J lost 4 bases; unmatched junction nucleotides: 5. Germline V gene sequence: CDR1 MDHEN, CDR2 SYDVKM. The CDR3 is 13 amino acids. The CDR3: CASSPTGSYGYTF. The CDR3 DNA sequence: TGTGCCAGCAGCCCGACAGGGTCCTATGGCTACACCTTC.

The rearrangement uses TRBV5-1 and TRBJ1-6, with no clear D. The CDR3 is 12 residues long. Germline V CDR1 and CDR2: SGHRS, YFSETQ. V was pared by 6 bases and J by 6 bases, with 7 bases between. The CDR3 sequence: CASKTGNSPLHF. CDR3 nucleotides: TGCGCCAGCAAAACCGGTAATTCACCCCTCCACTTT.

This rearrangement joins TRBV5-4 to TRBJ2-7; D not resolved. Deletions cut 2 bases from V and 0 bases from J, with 15 bases between. CDR1 SGHNT and CDR2 YYREEE come from the germline V gene (reference sequence). The length of the CDR3 is 16 residues. CDR3 sequence reads: CASSLNPQDGSYEQYF. The CDR3 coding sequence is TGTGCCAGCAGCTTAAATCCCCAGGACGGCTCCTACGAGCAGTACTTC.

The CDR3 region is CASSVGTSGRGDTQYF. The CDR3 DNA sequence: TGTGCCAGCAGCGTAGGAACTAGCGGGAGAGGAGATACGCAGTATTTT. The gene calls are TRBV9 and TRBJ2-3, with 11 bases matching TRBD2. The CDR3 sequence is 16 residues long. V lost 0 bases, J lost 5 bases, and 5 bases stayed unmatched. CDR1 SGDLS and CDR2 YYNGEE come from the germline V gene.

This clone has a single count. The chain has TRBV27 and TRBJ2-7; TRBD1 is a possible D gene (6 bases). The CDR3 runs to 17 residues. The V and J ends lost 2 bases and 0 bases respectively, with 17 bases between them. Germline CDR1 is MNHEY and CDR2 is SMNVEV (reference sequence). For the CDR3, the DNA is TGTGCCAGCAGTTTAGATATCTGGGGACATAGCTCCTACGAGCAGTACTTC. This encodes CASSLDIWGHSSYEQYF.

The V and J genes are TRBV7-8 and TRBJ1-6; 9 nucleotides line up with TRBD1. Germline values: CDR1 SGHVS, CDR2 FQNEAQ. This CDR3 is built from 19 residues. Trimming removed 4 bases from V and 7 bases from J; junction bases left unmatched: 17. The CDR3 region has the DNA TGTGCCAGCAGCTCCAATCCGGGACAGGGAGGGATGAGGAATTCACCCCTCCACTTT. Translated, it gives CASSSNPGQGGMRNSPLHF.

The CDR3 DNA is TGTGCCAGCTCTCTCCAGAACACTGAAGCTTTCTTT. It is translated as CASSLQNTEAFF. V is TRBV18 and J is TRBJ1-1; D is undetermined. Trimming stripped 6 bases from V and 1 base from J, with 6 bases between. The CDR3 covers 12 residues. Germline assignment: CDR1 KGHSH and CDR2 LQKENI.

J is TRBJ2-3 and V is TRBV9; 8 nucleotides line up with TRBD2. CDR1 SGDLS and CDR2 YYNGEE come from the germline V gene. V lost 1 base, J lost 0 bases, and 4 bases stayed unmatched. CDR3 size: 16 residues. The CDR3 nucleotides read TGTGCCAGCAGCGTAAGGTCTAGCGGGAGCACAGATACGCAGTATTTT. Translation: CASSVRSSGSTDTQYF.

The chain has TRBV6-1 and TRBJ1-3; 8 nucleotides match TRBD1. This CDR3 comprises 16 residues. Losses at the gene ends were 6 bases for V and 0 bases for J; bases not matched to a gene: 7. Germline values: CDR1 MNHNS, CDR2 SASEGT. DNA of the CDR3: TGTGCCAGCAGGGAAATACAGGGGGACTCTGGAAACACCATATATTTT. It encodes CASREIQGDSGNTIYF.

V and J are TRBV7-9 and TRBJ2-7, with D possibly being TRBD2 (6 bases). Germline CDR1 is SEHNR and CDR2 is FQNEAQ (reference sequence). The CDR3 spans 13 residues. The V end was cut by 3 bases, the J end by 5 bases, with 11 bases between. DNA of the CDR3: TGTGCCAGCAGCTTGGGGGGTTATAACGAGCAGTACTTC. Its protein product is CASSLGGYNEQYF. The whole variable domain, filled in from reference TRBV7-9 and TRBJ2-7, reads DTGVSQNPRHKITKRGQNVTFRCDPISEHNRLYWYRQTLGQGPEFLTYFQNEAQLEKSRLLSDRFSAERPKGSFSTLEIQRTEQGDSAMYLCASSLGGYNEQYFGPGTRLTVT.

This chain links TRBV25-1 with TRBJ2-1; 8 bases fit TRBD1. This CDR3 contains 15 residues. With V trimmed by 1 base and J by 7 bases, 6 bases remained unmatched. Germline V gives CDR1 MGHDK, CDR2 SYGVNS. CDR3 region: CASSEFRTGLNEQFF. CDR3 in DNA: TGTGCCAGCAGTGAATTTAGGACAGGGTTGAATGAGCAGTTCTTC.

In this sample, this clone turned up once. This rearrangement joins TRBV6-5 to TRBJ1-2; 10 bases are a match to TRBD1. CDR3 length equals 14 residues. Germline CDR1 is MNHEY and CDR2 is SVGAGI. The trim removed 5 bases at V and 3 bases at J, leaving 3 bases unmatched. CDR3 in amino acids: CASSRTGGDYGYTF. The CDR3 DNA follows: TGTGCCAGCAGTAGGACAGGGGGAGACTATGGCTACACCTTC.

J is TRBJ2-5 and V is TRBV9, with D perhaps being TRBD1 or TRBD2 (6 bases each). This CDR3 contains 15 residues. V was pared by 4 bases and J by 5 bases, with 18 bases between. CDR1 is SGDLS, CDR2 YYNGEE, per germline. The CDR3 DNA follows: TGTGCCAGCAGCTGGTCCCCGAGGGGGGAGGAGACCCAGTACTTC. Its protein is CASSWSPRGEETQYF.

The chain is built from TRBV30 and TRBJ2-7; weak D call: TRBD2 (6 bases). V was clipped by 1 base and J by 7 bases, with 20 bases between them. Germline V gene lookup returns CDR1 GTSNPN and CDR2 SVGIG (reference sequence). The CDR3 loop spans 15 amino acids. CDR3 DNA: TGTGCCTGGAGTGCTCCCCTCGGGGGAGCTGGAGAGCAGTACTTC. This codes for CAWSAPLGGAGEQYF.

CDR3 bases: TGTGCCATCAGTGAAGGGACTAGCGGGATCTACGAGCAGTACTTC. Protein product: CAISEGTSGIYEQYF. V usage is TRBV10-3 and J usage is TRBJ2-7; TRBD2 matches at 13 bases. This CDR3 has 15 residues. Germline V gene lookup returns CDR1 ENHRY and CDR2 SYGVKD. Losses at the gene ends were 3 bases for V and 3 bases for J; bases not matched to a gene: 2.